This passage covers 26 T cell receptor beta chains from one sample sequenced in a study of shared clonotypes between healthy human individuals. Some clones are missing from TCRdb's copy, which holds only in-frame ones; the method was immunoSEQ multiplex PCR. The profile covers more than 900,000 clones, with 75% to 80% appearing a single time and more than 0.55% taken by the ten largest. Sample: memory CD4+ T cells from PBMCs. The subset: CD45RA-negative fraction. These receptors came from a man younger than 35 in good health. Some clones in this sample may be carry-over from other donors' samples.

The V call is TRBV19, the J call TRBJ1-1; D is ambiguous. The CDR3 extends over 13 amino acids. CDR1 LNHDA and CDR2 SQIVND come from the germline V gene (reference sequence). The CDR3 DNA reads as TGTATGACTCGGACCGGGCGGACCACTGAAGCTTTCTTT. Its protein product is CMTRTGRTTEAFF.

This chain uses TRBV5-1 with TRBJ2-1; D uncertain. The CDR3 has 13 residues. CDR1 is SGHRS and CDR2 is YFSETQ in the germline V gene. V dropped 2 bases and J dropped 8 bases, with 11 bases sitting between them. CDR3 protein: CASSFRRADEQFF. In DNA form, the CDR3 reads TGCGCCAGCAGCTTCAGAAGGGCCGATGAGCAGTTCTTC.

This clone was counted many times. Here the CDR3 reads CASTGTGGLQETQYF. Here the CDR3 DNA reads TGTGCCAGCACTGGAACAGGGGGACTCCAAGAGACCCAGTACTTC. The V call is TRBV2, the J call TRBJ2-5; 8 nucleotides line up with TRBD1. The V gene's germline CDR1 is SNHLY and CDR2 FYNNEI. The CDR3 is 15 residues long. The V segment lost 7 bases and the J segment 1 base; nucleotides outside the gene matches: 8.

V is TRBV7-2 and J is TRBJ1-2, with no clear D. The CDR3 length is 16 residues. From germline, CDR1 is SGHTA and CDR2 FQGNSA. Trimming removed 1 base at V and 5 bases at J, with 17 bases between. As DNA, the CDR3 is TGTGCCAGCAGCTTAGGGCGGAGAGGACTAAGTTATGGCTACACCTTC. Residues: CASSLGRRGLSYGYTF.

The rearrangement joins TRBV28 to TRBJ2-7; D remains unclear. CDR3 length: 17 residues. Trimming cost V 3 bases and J 0 bases, with 18 bases left between them. Germline V gene sequence: CDR1 MDHEN, CDR2 SYDVKM. The CDR3 is CASSLRSWYSNSYEQYF. The CDR3 coding sequence is TGTGCCAGCAGTTTGAGGTCGTGGTACAGCAACTCCTACGAGCAGTACTTC.

V usage is TRBV6-1 and J usage is TRBJ1-1; 10 bases map to TRBD1. This CDR3 spans 14 amino acids. V lost 6 bases, J lost 5 bases, and 6 bases stayed unmatched. Germline V CDR1 and CDR2: MNHNS, SASEGT. CDR3 nucleotide sequence: TGTGCCAGCAGCCCGACAGGGGGCTGGACTGAAGCTTTCTTT. As protein: CASSPTGGWTEAFF.

The CDR3 sequence is CASSMARSTDTQYF. DNA for the CDR3: TGTGCCAGTAGTATGGCGAGAAGCACAGATACGCAGTATTTT. The chain couples TRBV19 to TRBJ2-3; D is undetermined. Germline values: CDR1 LNHDA, CDR2 SQIVND (reference sequence). This CDR3 is 14 amino acids long. Trimming pared 3 bases from V and 0 bases from J, leaving 7 bases between. Full variable domain (missing parts from reference TRBV19 and TRBJ2-3): DGGITQSPKYLFRKEGQNVTLSCEQNLNHDAMYWYRQDPGQGLRLIYYSQIVNDFQKGDIAEGYSVSREKKESFPLTVTSAQKNPTAFYLCASSMARSTDTQYFGPGTRLTVL.

The chain is built from TRBV4-2 and TRBJ2-7; TRBD2 matches at 8 bases. This CDR3 has 16 residues. Germline lookup yields CDR1 LGHNA and CDR2 YNFKEQ. With 0 bases clipped from V and 4 bases from J, the junction kept 8 bases outside the gene matches. CDR3 protein: CASSQDRTSGSYEQYF. The CDR3 DNA sequence: TGTGCCAGCAGCCAAGATAGAACTAGCGGATCATACGAGCAGTACTTC.

The rearrangement joins TRBV18 to TRBJ1-1; a possible D gene is TRBD1 (6 bases). Trimming pared 4 bases from V and 1 base from J, leaving 13 bases between. Germline V gene sequence: CDR1 KGHSH, CDR2 LQKENI. The CDR3 sequence is 15 residues long. CDR3 nucleotide sequence: TGTGCCAGCTCACGAATGAAGGGACAGAACACTGAAGCTTTCTTT. It yields the protein CASSRMKGQNTEAFF.

This clone was seen more than once but under ten times. The V gene is TRBV5-5, the J gene TRBJ1-2; TRBD1 is a possible D gene (5 bases). The germline gives CDR1 SGHKS, CDR2 YYEKEE (reference sequence). This CDR3 has 15 amino acids. Trimming cost V 0 bases and J 2 bases, with 11 bases left between them. CDR3 loop: CASSLARQGNYGYTF. DNA for the CDR3: TGTGCCAGCAGCTTGGCCCGGCAGGGCAACTATGGCTACACCTTC.

This clone has only one observation. The sample contains more than one DNA sequence encoding this CDR3. The chain recombines TRBV7-2 with TRBJ1-1; TRBD1 might be the D (5 bases). This CDR3 region has 15 residues. Germline V gives CDR1 SGHTA, CDR2 FQGNSA. V was trimmed by 4 bases and J by 4 bases, leaving 16 bases between them. This CDR3 reads CASSSGRQGSTEAFF. Written as DNA, the CDR3 is TGTGCCAGCAGCTCGGGACGCCAAGGTTCCACTGAAGCTTTCTTT.

This clone was found many times. The V call is TRBV11-2, the J call TRBJ2-1; the D is unclear. The V end was cut by 1 base, the J end by 4 bases, with 5 bases between. CDR3 length: 13 residues. Looked up from germline, CDR1 is SGHAT and CDR2 is FQNNGV. The CDR3 nucleotides read TGTGCCAGCAGCTTAGGCCCATACAATGAGCAGTTCTTC. It specifies CASSLGPYNEQFF.

The V gene is TRBV2, the J gene TRBJ1-5; 7 bases are shared with TRBD1. Germline CDR1 reads SNHLY; CDR2 reads FYNNEI. V shed 5 bases, J shed 3 bases, and the junction held 4 bases outside the gene matches. The CDR3 has 14 amino acids. The CDR3 nucleotides read TGTGCCAGCAGTCAACAGGGGCTCAATCAGCCCCAGCATTTT. The encoded protein is CASSQQGLNQPQHF.

This clone has a single count. The gene calls are TRBV7-9 and TRBJ1-1; the match to TRBD1 covers 10 bases. The CDR3 contains 14 residues. V trimming: 4 bases; J trimming: 5 bases; junction bases outside the gene matches: 4. CDR1 is SEHNR and CDR2 is FQNEAQ in the germline V gene (reference sequence). CDR3 sequence reads: CASSWTGGGTEAFF. In DNA form, the CDR3 reads TGTGCCAGCAGCTGGACAGGGGGAGGGACTGAAGCTTTCTTT. Looking up the rest from reference TRBV7-9 and TRBJ1-1 gives the full variable domain: DTGVSQNPRHKITKRGQNVTFRCDPISEHNRLYWYRQTLGQGPEFLTYFQNEAQLEKSRLLSDRFSAERPKGSFSTLEIQRTEQGDSAMYLCASSWTGGGTEAFFGQGTRLTVV.

The chain uses TRBV9 and TRBJ1-2; D perhaps matches TRBD1 (5 bases). Germline V gene sequence: CDR1 SGDLS, CDR2 YYNGEE. The CDR3 covers 13 residues. V was cut by 0 bases and J by 6 bases, with 9 bases left in between. CDR3 amino acids: CASSVDSRDGYTF. The CDR3, as DNA: TGTGCCAGCAGCGTAGACTCCAGGGATGGCTACACCTTC.

The V gene is TRBV19, the J gene TRBJ2-1; 8 bases are a match to TRBD1. The V gene's germline CDR1 is LNHDA and CDR2 SQIVND (reference sequence). CDR3 length: 14 amino acids. The trim removed 6 bases at V and 0 bases at J, leaving 1 base unmatched. As DNA, the CDR3 is TGTGCCAGTAGAACAGGGGGCTCCTACAATGAGCAGTTCTTC. It codes for CASRTGGSYNEQFF.

This chain links TRBV2 with TRBJ2-5; unclear D gene. The CDR3 covers 12 residues. The V and J ends lost 3 bases and 5 bases respectively, with 7 bases between them. Germline V gene sequence: CDR1 SNHLY, CDR2 FYNNEI. The CDR3 bases are TGTGCCAGCAGTGAGGACGTTGAGACCCAGTACTTC. Its protein is CASSEDVETQYF.

This chain links TRBV28 with TRBJ2-1; 11 bases line up with TRBD2. V trimming: 4 bases; J trimming: 5 bases; junction bases outside the gene matches: 10. This CDR3 spans 17 amino acids. The germline CDR1 and CDR2 sequences are MDHEN and SYDVKM. The CDR3 DNA reads as TGTGCCAGCAGTTCCGGGGCTAGCGGGAGGTTCGACAATGAGCAGTTCTTC. Its protein product is CASSSGASGRFDNEQFF.

V is TRBV5-6 and J is TRBJ2-1; weak D call: TRBD2 (6 bases). Looked up from germline, CDR1 is SGHDT and CDR2 is YYEEEE. V dropped 1 base and J dropped 6 bases, with 17 bases sitting between them. CDR3 length equals 16 residues. CDR3 sequence: CASSLSGTPPSNEQFF. The CDR3 DNA reads as TGTGCCAGCAGCTTGTCGGGGACTCCACCCTCCAATGAGCAGTTCTTC.

This rearrangement joins TRBV6-5 to TRBJ2-1; D is undetermined. Germline CDR1 is MNHEY and CDR2 is SVGAGI. The germline V and J ends were trimmed by 6 bases and 7 bases, with 13 bases remaining between them. The CDR3 covers 13 residues. The CDR3: CASRPHWINEQFF. CDR3 coding DNA: TGTGCCAGCAGGCCCCACTGGATAAATGAGCAGTTCTTC.

Remarks on this clone: Other DNA sequences in the sample encode the same CDR3. The chain employs TRBV28 and TRBJ2-7; D is perhaps TRBD2 (7 bases). CDR1 MDHEN and CDR2 SYDVKM come from the germline V gene. There are 13 residues in the CDR3. The germline V and J ends were trimmed by 5 bases and 2 bases, with 10 bases remaining between them. CDR3 coding DNA: TGTGCCAGCAGTCCCGGGGGGCCCTACGAGCAGTACTTC. Amino acid sequence: CASSPGGPYEQYF.

In nucleotides, the CDR3 is TGTGCCACTGCGTCGGACAGGGGGATCTCTGGGGCCAACGTCCTGACTTTC. This codes for CATASDRGISGANVLTF. The gene calls are TRBV10-3 and TRBJ2-6; 10 bases match TRBD1. The CDR3 spans 17 residues. Looked up from germline, CDR1 is ENHRY and CDR2 is SYGVKD. Trimming cost V 10 bases and J 0 bases; bases outside gene matches: 9.

This clone showed up just once. The rearrangement joins TRBV29-1 to TRBJ1-1; no clear D. Germline lookup yields CDR1 SQVTM and CDR2 ANQGSEA. V lost 7 bases, J lost 0 bases, and 12 bases lay in between. The CDR3 consists of 13 residues. Written as DNA, the CDR3 is TGCAGCGCTATGGTTGGGATGAACACTGAAGCTTTCTTT. Translating gives CSAMVGMNTEAFF.

The rearrangement uses TRBV28 and TRBJ1-5, with D perhaps matching TRBD1 (6 bases). The V and J ends lost 3 bases and 6 bases respectively, with 18 bases between them. CDR3 length equals 16 residues. The V gene's germline CDR1 is MDHEN and CDR2 SYDVKM. CDR3 sequence (DNA): TGTGCCAGCAGTTTGGCCAGGGGCGGCTTTCTTCAGCCCCAGCATTTT. It is translated as CASSLARGGFLQPQHF.

The CDR3 reads CASSVGDRDYGYTF. CDR3 nucleotide sequence: TGCGCCAGCAGCGTCGGGGACAGGGACTATGGCTACACCTTC. The rearrangement links TRBV5-1 to TRBJ1-2; 9 bases line up with TRBD1. Germline CDR1 is SGHRS and CDR2 is YFSETQ. CDR3 length equals 14 residues. The V gene end was trimmed by 4 bases and the J gene end by 3 bases; junction bases not matched to a gene: 4.

The CDR3 DNA sequence: TGTGCCAGCAGCCCTTCCGGGGGGGCTAGCACAGATACGCAGTATTTT. Amino acid sequence: CASSPSGGASTDTQYF. The chain employs TRBV5-8 and TRBJ2-3; 8 bases are shared with TRBD2. Germline V gene sequence: CDR1 SGHTS, CDR2 YDEGEE. There are 16 residues in the CDR3. The ends lost 4 bases at V and 0 bases at J; junction bases unmatched: 7.